This T cell receptor (beta chain) was sequenced for a study of patients and donors after allogeneic stem cell transplantation (dated by TCRdb to 2019 to 2021). CDR1 and CDR2 (SGHAT, FQNNGV) derive from the germline V gene. The V and J ends are trimmed by 5 bases and 0 bases, leaving 15 bases between them. From its cysteine to its phenylalanine, the CDR3 spans 16 amino acids. The kept DNA is CDR3 alone, 48 bases in frame from the first base. Library generation was performed with RT-PCR. Sequencing relied on a NextSeq 550. TCRdb cleaned the public reads at Q25 with fastp, built clones with MiXCR and kept in-frame beta chains. Under each unique CDR3 protein, matching rows form one entry showing the most common genes and DNA. Across this sample there are approximately 160,000 distinct CDR3 sequences, with 25% to 35% seen only once. 3.2% of the sample is taken by the ten largest. This clonotype has only a few counts. The clone's antigen remains unknown. Per-base qualities were not stored, and no clone one base away is much larger.

The chain is encoded by TRBV11-2 joined to TRBJ2-3; a weak D assignment points to TRBD1 (6 bases agree). Sequencing was performed on blood, either unsorted or a sorted T cell fraction (not recorded which). The clonotype was recovered from a human donor who was either an allogeneic HSCT recipient or a stem cell or donor lymphocyte infusion donor (not recorded which). It is not recorded whose cells these are; they may come from a transplant donor. The nucleotide sequence reads as follows: TGTGCCAGCAGCCCAGACAGGCGTCCTAGCACAGATACGCAGTATTTT. It translates as CASSPDRRPSTDTQYF. The variable domain in full, with residues beyond the CDR3 obtained from the reference TRBV11-2 and TRBJ2-3 genes, is EAGVAQSPRYKIIEKRQSVAFWCNPISGHATLYWYQQILGQGPKLLIQFQNNGVVDDSQLPKDRFSAERLKGVDSTLKIQPAKLEDSAVYLCASSPDRRPSTDTQYFGPGTRLTVL.